The clone carrying this T cell receptor beta chain was seen more than once but under ten times. Its antigen remains unidentified. Trimming removed 0 bases from V and 3 bases from J, with 14 bases in between. CDR1 and CDR2 from the germline V gene are DFQATT and SNEGSKA (reference sequence). The CDR3 is 15 amino acids. This specimen comes from a study of T-cell memory formation after mild COVID-19. Regarding the study as a whole: CD4+ contracting clones were found mainly in CM and EM, and CD8+ ones in EMRA. The finding that pre-infection memory included some responding clones suggested that cross-reactive memory joined.

TCRdb called the 5' RACE reads again in MiXCR, with one record for every CDR3 protein. This table holds 400,000 to 500,000 distinct CDR3 sequences, 20% to 25% found once. Sequenced material: PBMCs or a T cell subset sorted from them (not recorded which). The receptor was isolated from an adult woman who had mild COVID-19 (a few samples of this study predate the infection). Cell type and time point are not known. This chain uses TRBV20-1 with TRBJ1-1; D uncertain. The CDR3 bases are TGCAGTGCTAGAGATTCGAGGGCGGGGTACACTGAAGCTTTCTTT. Its translation: CSARDSRAGYTEAFF.